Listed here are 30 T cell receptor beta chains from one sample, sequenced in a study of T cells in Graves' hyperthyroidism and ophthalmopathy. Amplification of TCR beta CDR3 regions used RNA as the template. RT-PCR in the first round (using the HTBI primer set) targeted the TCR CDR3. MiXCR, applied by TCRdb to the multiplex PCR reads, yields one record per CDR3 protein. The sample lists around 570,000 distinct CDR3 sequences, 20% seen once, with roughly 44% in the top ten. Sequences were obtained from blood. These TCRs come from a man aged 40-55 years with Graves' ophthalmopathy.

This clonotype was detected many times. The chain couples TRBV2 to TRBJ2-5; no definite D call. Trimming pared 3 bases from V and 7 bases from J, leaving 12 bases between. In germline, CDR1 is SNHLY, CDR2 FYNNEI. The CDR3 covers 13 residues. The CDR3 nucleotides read TGTGCCAGCAGTGACGGCTACGCAGGGACCCAGTACTTC. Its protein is CASSDGYAGTQYF.

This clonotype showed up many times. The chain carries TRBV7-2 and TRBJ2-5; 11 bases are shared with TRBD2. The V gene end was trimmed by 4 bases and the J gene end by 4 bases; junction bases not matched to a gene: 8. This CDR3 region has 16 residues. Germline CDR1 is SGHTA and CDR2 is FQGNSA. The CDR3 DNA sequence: TGTGCCAGCAGCTCCACTAGCGGGAGTGGCGGAGAGACCCAGTACTTC. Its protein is CASSSTSGSGGETQYF.

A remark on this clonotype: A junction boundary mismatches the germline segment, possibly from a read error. The CDR3 nucleotides read TGCGTCAGCAGCTTGGCTGGCACTTCCACAGATACGCAGTATTTT. It specifies CVSSLAGTSTDTQYF. The rearrangement links TRBV5-1 to TRBJ2-3; D call uncertain. Germline V gene lookup returns CDR1 SGHRS and CDR2 YFSETQ. The CDR3 consists of 15 residues. The variable domain in full, with the rest retrieved from reference TRBV5-1 and TRBJ2-3, is KAGVTQTPRYLIKTRGQQVTLSCSPISGHRSVSWYQQTPGQGLQFLFEYFSETQRNKGNFPGRFSGRQFSNSRSEMNVSTLELGDSALYLCVSSLAGTSTDTQYFGPGTRLTVL.

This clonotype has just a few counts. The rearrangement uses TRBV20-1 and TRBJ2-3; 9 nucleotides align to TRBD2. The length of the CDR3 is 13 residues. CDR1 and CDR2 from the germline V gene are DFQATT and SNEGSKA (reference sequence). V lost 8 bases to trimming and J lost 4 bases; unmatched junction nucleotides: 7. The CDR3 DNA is TGCAGTCCTGTAGCGGGAGCGGCAGATACGCAGTATTTT. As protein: CSPVAGAADTQYF.

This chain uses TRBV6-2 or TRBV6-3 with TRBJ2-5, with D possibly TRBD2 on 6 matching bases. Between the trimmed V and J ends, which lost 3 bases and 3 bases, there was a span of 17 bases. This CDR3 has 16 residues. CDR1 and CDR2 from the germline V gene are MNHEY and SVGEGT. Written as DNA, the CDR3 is TGTGCCAGCAGTTATTGGGCGGGGAGTCGGGAAGAGACCCAGTACTTC. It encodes CASSYWAGSREETQYF.

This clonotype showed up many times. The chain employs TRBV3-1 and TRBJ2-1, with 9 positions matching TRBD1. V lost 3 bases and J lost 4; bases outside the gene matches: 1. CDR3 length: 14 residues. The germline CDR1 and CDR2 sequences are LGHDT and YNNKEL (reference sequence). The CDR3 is CASSHGTGYNEQFF. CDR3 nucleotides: TGTGCCAGCAGCCATGGGACAGGGTACAATGAGCAGTTCTTC.

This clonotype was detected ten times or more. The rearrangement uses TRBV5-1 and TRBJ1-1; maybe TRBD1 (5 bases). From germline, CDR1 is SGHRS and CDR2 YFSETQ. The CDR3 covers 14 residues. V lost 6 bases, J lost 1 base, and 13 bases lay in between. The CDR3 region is CASTPGTRNTEAFF. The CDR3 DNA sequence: TGCGCCAGCACCCCGGGGACGCGGAACACTGAAGCTTTCTTT.

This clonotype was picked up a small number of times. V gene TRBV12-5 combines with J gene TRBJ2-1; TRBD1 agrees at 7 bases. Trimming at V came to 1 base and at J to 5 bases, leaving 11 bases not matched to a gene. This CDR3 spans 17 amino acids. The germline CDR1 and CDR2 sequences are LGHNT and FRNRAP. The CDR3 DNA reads TGTGCTAGTGGTTTGGGAACCGGGACAGAAAGCCACAATGAGCAGTTCTTC. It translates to CASGLGTGTESHNEQFF.

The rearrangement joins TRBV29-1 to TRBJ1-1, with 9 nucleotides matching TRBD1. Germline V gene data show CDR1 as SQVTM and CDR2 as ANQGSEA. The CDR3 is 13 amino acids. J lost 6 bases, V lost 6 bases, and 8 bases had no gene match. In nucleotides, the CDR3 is TGCAGCGTGGAACCGGGACAGGGCTCTGAAGCTTTCTTT. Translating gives CSVEPGQGSEAFF.

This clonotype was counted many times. The CDR3 nucleotides read TGCAGCCGAAAGGGAAGGGTAGATGAGCAGTTCTTC. It codes for CSRKGRVDEQFF. This chain uses TRBV20-1 with TRBJ2-1; D remains unclear. The germline gives CDR1 DFQATT, CDR2 SNEGSKA (reference sequence). The CDR3 covers 12 residues.

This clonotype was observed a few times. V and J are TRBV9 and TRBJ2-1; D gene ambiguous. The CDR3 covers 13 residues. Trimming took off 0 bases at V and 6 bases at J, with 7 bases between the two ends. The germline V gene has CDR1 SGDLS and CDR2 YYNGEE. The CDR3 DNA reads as TGTGCCAGCAGCGTAGGGCTGGGCAATGAGCAGTTCTTC. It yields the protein CASSVGLGNEQFF.

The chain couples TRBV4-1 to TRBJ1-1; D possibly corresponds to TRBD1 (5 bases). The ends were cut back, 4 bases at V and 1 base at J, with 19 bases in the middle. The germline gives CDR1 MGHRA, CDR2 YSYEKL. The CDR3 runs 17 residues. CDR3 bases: TGCGCCAGCAGCCCCCACAAGTGGGGGGGGACGAACACTGAAGCTTTCTTT. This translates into CASSPHKWGGTNTEAFF.

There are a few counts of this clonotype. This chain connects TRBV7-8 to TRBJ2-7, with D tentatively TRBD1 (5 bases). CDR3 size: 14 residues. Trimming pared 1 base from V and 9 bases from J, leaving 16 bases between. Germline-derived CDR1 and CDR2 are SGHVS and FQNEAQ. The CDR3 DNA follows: TGTGCCAGCAGCTTAGGGATAGAAGGGGTAGGGCAGTACTTC. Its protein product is CASSLGIEGVGQYF.

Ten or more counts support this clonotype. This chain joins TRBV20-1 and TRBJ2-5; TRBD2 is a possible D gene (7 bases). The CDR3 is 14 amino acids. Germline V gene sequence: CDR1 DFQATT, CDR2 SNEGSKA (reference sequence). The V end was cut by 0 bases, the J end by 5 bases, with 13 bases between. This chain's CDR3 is CSAREGGGRETQYF. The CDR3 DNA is TGCAGTGCTAGAGAGGGCGGGGGCAGGGAGACCCAGTACTTC.

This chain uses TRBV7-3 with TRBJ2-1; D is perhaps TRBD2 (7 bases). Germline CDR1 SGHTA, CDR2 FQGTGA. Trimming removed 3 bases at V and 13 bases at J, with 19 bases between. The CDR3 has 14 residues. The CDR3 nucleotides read TGTGCCAGCAGCTTCCGGGGGGCGGGAGATCCCCAGTTCTTC. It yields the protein CASSFRGAGDPQFF.

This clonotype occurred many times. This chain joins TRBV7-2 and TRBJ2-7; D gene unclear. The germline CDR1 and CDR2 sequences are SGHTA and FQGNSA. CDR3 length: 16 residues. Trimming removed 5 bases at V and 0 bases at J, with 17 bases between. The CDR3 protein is CASSLQAVSSSYEQYF. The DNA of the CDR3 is TGTGCCAGCAGCCTCCAAGCTGTATCTAGCTCCTACGAGCAGTACTTC.

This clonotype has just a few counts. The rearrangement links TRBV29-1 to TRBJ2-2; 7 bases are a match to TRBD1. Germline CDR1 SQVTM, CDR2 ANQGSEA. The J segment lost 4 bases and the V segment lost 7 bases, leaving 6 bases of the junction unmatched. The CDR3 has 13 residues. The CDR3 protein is CSADRDGTGELFF. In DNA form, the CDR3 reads TGCAGCGCCGACAGGGACGGCACCGGGGAGCTGTTTTTT.

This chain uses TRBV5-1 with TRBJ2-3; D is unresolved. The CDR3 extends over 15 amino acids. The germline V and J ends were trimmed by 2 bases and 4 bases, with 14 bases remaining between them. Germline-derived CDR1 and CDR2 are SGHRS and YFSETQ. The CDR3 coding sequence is TGCGCCAGCAGCTTTCGGCCCTCGGCAGCAGATACGCAGTATTTT. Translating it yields CASSFRPSAADTQYF.

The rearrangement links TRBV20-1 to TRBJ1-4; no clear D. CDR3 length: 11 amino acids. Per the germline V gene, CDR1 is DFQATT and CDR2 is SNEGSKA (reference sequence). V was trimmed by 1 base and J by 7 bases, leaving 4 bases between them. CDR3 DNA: TGCAGTGCTAGAGTCAGTGAAAAACTGTTTTTT. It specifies CSARVSEKLFF.

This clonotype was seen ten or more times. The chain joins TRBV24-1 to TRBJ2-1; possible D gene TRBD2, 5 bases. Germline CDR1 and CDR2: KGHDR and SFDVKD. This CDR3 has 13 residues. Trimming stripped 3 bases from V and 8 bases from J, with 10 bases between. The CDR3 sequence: CATSDGGGHEQFF. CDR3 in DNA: TGTGCCACCAGTGATGGAGGCGGACATGAGCAGTTCTTC.

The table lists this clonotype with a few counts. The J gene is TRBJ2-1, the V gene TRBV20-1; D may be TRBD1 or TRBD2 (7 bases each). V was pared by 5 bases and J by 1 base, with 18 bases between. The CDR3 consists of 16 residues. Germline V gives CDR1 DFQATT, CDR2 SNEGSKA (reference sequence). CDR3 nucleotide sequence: TGCAGTGCTCCCCGAAGGGGGCGGGAGTCCTACAATGAGCAGTTCTTC. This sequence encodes CSAPRRGRESYNEQFF.

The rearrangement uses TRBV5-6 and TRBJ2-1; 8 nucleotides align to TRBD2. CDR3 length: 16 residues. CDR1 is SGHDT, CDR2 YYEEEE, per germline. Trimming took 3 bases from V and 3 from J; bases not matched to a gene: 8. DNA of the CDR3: TGTGCCAGCAGCTCCGGGACTAGTCACGGCTACAATGAGCAGTTCTTC. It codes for CASSSGTSHGYNEQFF.

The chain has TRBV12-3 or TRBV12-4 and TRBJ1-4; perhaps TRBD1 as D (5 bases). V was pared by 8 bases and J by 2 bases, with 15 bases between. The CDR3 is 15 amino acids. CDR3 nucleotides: TGTGCCAGCTCCCTTGGGGCATTGACTAATGAAAAACTGTTTTTT. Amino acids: CASSLGALTNEKLFF.

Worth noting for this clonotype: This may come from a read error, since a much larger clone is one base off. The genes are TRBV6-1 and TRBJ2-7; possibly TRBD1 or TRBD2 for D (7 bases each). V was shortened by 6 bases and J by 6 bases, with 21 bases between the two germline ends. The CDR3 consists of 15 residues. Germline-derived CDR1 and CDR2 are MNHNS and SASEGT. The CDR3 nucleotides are TGTGCCAGCAGCTCCGTCAGGGGGGGGTCAGGCGAGCAGTACTTC. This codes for CASSSVRGGSGEQYF.

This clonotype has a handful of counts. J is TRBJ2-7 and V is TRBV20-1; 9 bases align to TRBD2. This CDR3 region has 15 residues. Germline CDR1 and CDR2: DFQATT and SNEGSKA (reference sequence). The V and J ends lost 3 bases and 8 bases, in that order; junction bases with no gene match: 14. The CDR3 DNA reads TGCAGTGCTAGCGTAGCGGGAGATTCTCTGGATAAGCAGTACTTC. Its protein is CSASVAGDSLDKQYF.

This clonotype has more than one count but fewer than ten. The CDR3 bases are TGTGCCTGGAGTACCCAATACGGCACTGAAGCTTTCTTT. This codes for CAWSTQYGTEAFF. The chain has TRBV30 and TRBJ1-1; D unresolved. Germline CDR1 GTSNPN, CDR2 SVGIG (reference sequence). The CDR3 is made up of 13 amino acids. Trimming removed 2 bases at V and 4 bases at J, with 11 bases between.

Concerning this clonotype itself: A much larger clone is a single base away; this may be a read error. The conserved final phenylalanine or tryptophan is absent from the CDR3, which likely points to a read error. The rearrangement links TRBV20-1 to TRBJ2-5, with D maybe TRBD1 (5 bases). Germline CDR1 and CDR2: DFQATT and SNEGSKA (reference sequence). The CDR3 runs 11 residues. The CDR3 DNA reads TGCATTAACAGGTTCCAAGAGACCCAGTACTCC. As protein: CINRFQETQYS.

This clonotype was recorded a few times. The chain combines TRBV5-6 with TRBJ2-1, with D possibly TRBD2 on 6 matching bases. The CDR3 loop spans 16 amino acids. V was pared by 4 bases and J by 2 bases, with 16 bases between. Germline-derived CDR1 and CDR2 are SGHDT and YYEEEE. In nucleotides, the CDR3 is TGTGCCAGCAGCAACGCCCGGACTACCACCTACAATGAGCAGTTCTTC. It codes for CASSNARTTTYNEQFF. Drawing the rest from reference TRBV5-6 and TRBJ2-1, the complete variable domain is DAGVTQSPTHLIKTRGQQVTLRCSPKSGHDTVSWYQQALGQGPQFIFQYYEEEERQRGNFPDRFSGHQFPNYSSELNVNALLLGDSALYLCASSNARTTTYNEQFFGPGTRLTVL.

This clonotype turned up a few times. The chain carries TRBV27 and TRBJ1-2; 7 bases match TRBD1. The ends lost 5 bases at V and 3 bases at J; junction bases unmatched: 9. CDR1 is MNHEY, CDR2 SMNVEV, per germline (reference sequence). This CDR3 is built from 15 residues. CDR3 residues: CASSPSRQGHYGYTF. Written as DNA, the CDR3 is TGTGCCAGCAGTCCTTCTCGACAGGGACACTATGGCTACACCTTC.

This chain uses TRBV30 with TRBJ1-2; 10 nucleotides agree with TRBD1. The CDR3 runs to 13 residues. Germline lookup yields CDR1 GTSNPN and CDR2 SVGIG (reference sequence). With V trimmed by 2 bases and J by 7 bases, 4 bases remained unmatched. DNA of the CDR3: TGTGCCTGGAGTAGACAGGGGGCGGGTGGCTACACCTTC. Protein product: CAWSRQGAGGYTF.